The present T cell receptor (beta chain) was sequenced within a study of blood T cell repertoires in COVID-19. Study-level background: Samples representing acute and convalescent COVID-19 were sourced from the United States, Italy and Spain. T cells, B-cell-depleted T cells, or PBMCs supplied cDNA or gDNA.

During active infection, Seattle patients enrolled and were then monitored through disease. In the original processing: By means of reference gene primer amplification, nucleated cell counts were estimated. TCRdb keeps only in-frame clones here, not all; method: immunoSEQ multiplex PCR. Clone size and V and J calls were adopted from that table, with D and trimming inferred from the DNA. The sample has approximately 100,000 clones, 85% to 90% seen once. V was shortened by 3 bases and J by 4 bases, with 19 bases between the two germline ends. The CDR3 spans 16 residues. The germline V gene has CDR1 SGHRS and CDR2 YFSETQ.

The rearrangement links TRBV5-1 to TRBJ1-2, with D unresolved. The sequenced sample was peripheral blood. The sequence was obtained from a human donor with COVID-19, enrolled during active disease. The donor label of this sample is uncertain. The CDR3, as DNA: TGCGCCAGCAGCTCGGGTTCAGAGGCCAGTGCCTATGGCTACACCTTC. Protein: CASSSGSEASAYGYTF.